The 16 T cell receptor beta chains presented below share a single source sample, sequenced in a study of OX40 agonist ivuxolimab in advanced cancers. Here immunoSEQ multiplex PCR was the method, and the copy in TCRdb shows in-frame clones only, minus some. In the table there are more than 95,000 clones, around 94% of which are singletons. Sequenced material: CD4+ or CD8+ T cells sorted from blood, taken in a trial of the OX40 agonist ivuxolimab. The source is an adult with an advanced solid tumor such as melanoma, head and neck, liver or kidney cancer.

The rearrangement links TRBV6-5 to TRBJ2-5; either TRBD1 or TRBD2 may fit D (6 bases each). Germline values: CDR1 MNHEY, CDR2 SVGAGI. This CDR3 has 13 residues. The V and J ends lost 0 bases and 7 bases respectively, with 9 bases between them. CDR3: CASSYSRGATQYF. CDR3 bases: TGTGCCAGCAGTTACTCGAGGGGGGCGACCCAGTACTTC.

J is TRBJ2-2 and V is TRBV19; D assignment may be TRBD1 or TRBD2 (5 bases each). V lost 1 base to trimming and J lost 1 base, with 7 bases between them. The CDR3 has 15 residues. Germline-derived CDR1 and CDR2 are LNHDA and SQIVND (reference sequence). The CDR3 bases are TGTGCCAGTAGTATAGGGGGGAGGAACACCGGGGAGCTGTTTTTT. The encoded protein is CASSIGGRNTGELFF.

A note on this clone: The sample contains more than one DNA sequence encoding this CDR3. The J gene is TRBJ1-5, the V gene TRBV7-2; D unresolved. The CDR3 loop spans 13 amino acids. Germline CDR1 SGHTA, CDR2 FQGNSA. V dropped 2 bases and J dropped 5 bases, with 7 bases sitting between them. Here the CDR3 DNA reads TGTGCCAGCAGCTTATGGCGCGATCAGCCCCAGCATTTT. Protein sequence: CASSLWRDQPQHF.

The V and J genes are TRBV6-5 and TRBJ2-5; the D call may be TRBD1 or TRBD2 (5 bases each). The germline V gene has CDR1 MNHEY and CDR2 SVGAGI. The CDR3 is 14 residues long. V was clipped by 2 bases and J by 1 base, with 8 bases between them. The CDR3 spells CASSYGTFQETQYF. The CDR3 nucleotides read TGTGCCAGCAGTTACGGGACGTTCCAAGAGACCCAGTACTTC.

The chain combines TRBV12-5 with TRBJ1-4; 8 bases are shared with TRBD1. Germline V CDR1 and CDR2: LGHNT, FRNRAP. The CDR3 runs to 16 residues. V lost 5 bases and J lost 4; bases outside the gene matches: 9. CDR3 sequence reads: CASGAPTGGFNEKLFF. The CDR3 coding sequence is TGTGCTAGTGGTGCCCCTACAGGGGGATTTAATGAAAAACTGTTTTTT.

The chain employs TRBV4-1 and TRBJ1-2; D possibly corresponds to TRBD1 (6 bases). The germline gives CDR1 MGHRA, CDR2 YSYEKL. CDR3 length equals 15 residues. V was cut by 4 bases and J by 3 bases, with 15 bases left in between. Here the CDR3 DNA reads TGCGCCAGCAGCCTGGAAGCCCAGGGGCACTATGGCTACACCTTC. This encodes CASSLEAQGHYGYTF.

The chain has TRBV20-1 and TRBJ2-3; D is possibly TRBD1 or TRBD2 (5 bases each). Germline loops: CDR1 DFQATT, CDR2 SNEGSKA (reference sequence). The CDR3 spans 11 residues. Between the trimmed V and J ends, which lost 6 bases and 6 bases, there was a span of 10 bases. The CDR3 DNA sequence: TGCAGTGCGAGGTGGGGGGATACGCAGTATTTT. Residues: CSARWGDTQYF.

The chain is built from TRBV11-3 and TRBJ2-7; TRBD2 is a possible D gene (5 bases). V lost 5 bases and J 0 bases, leaving 14 bases between the germline ends. The CDR3 runs to 15 residues. Germline V CDR1 and CDR2: SGHNT, YENEEA. The CDR3 sequence: CASSQGGMSSYEQYF. CDR3 nucleotide sequence: TGTGCCAGCAGCCAAGGAGGCATGAGCTCCTACGAGCAGTACTTC.

The V and J genes are TRBV4-3 and TRBJ2-1; 10 bases line up with TRBD2. V shed 0 bases, J shed 4 bases, and the junction held 6 bases outside the gene matches. In germline, CDR1 is LGHNA, CDR2 YSLEER. The CDR3 has 17 residues. CDR3 sequence reads: CASSQDRRTSGYNEQFF. The CDR3 DNA reads as TGCGCCAGCAGCCAAGATCGGAGGACTAGCGGATACAATGAGCAGTTCTTC.

The chain employs TRBV9 and TRBJ2-3, with 8 bases fitting TRBD1. The CDR3 contains 15 residues. V was pared by 4 bases and J by 5 bases, with 9 bases of the junction left unmatched. Germline CDR1 reads SGDLS; CDR2 reads YYNGEE. The CDR3 DNA sequence: TGTGCCAGCAGCCCCCAGGGGGCGAAACTAGATACGCAGTATTTT. Encoded protein: CASSPQGAKLDTQYF.

V and J are TRBV5-4 and TRBJ2-6; 7 bases are a match to TRBD2. The length of the CDR3 is 15 residues. The ends lost 3 bases at V and 3 bases at J; junction bases unmatched: 3. Germline CDR1 reads SGHNT; CDR2 reads YYREEE (reference sequence). CDR3 nucleotide sequence: TGTGCCAGCAGCTGGGAGGGGAGTGGGGCCAACGTCCTGACTTTC. This encodes CASSWEGSGANVLTF.

The CDR3 sequence: CASRRRTGGGNEQFF. In DNA form, the CDR3 reads TGTGCCAGCAGGCGAAGGACGGGGGGGGGCAATGAGCAGTTCTTC. V and J are TRBV27 and TRBJ2-1, with 8 bases that match TRBD2. J gave up 6 bases and V 6 bases, and 10 bases lay outside the gene matches. Germline CDR1 MNHEY, CDR2 SMNVEV (reference sequence). This CDR3 has 15 residues.

The J gene is TRBJ1-1, the V gene TRBV14, with D unclear. From germline, CDR1 is SGHDN and CDR2 FVKESK. This CDR3 has 18 amino acids. V lost 4 bases and J 8 bases, leaving 29 bases between the germline ends. The CDR3 loop reads CASSLPVGSGLSWGEAFF. CDR3 bases: TGTGCCAGCAGCCTACCGGTTGGCAGCGGCCTTTCTTGGGGAGAAGCTTTCTTT.

The gene calls are TRBV2 and TRBJ1-1; 9 bases fit TRBD1. This CDR3 region has 15 residues. Trimming at V came to 7 bases and at J to 6 bases, leaving 12 bases not matched to a gene. The germline V gene encodes CDR1 SNHLY and CDR2 FYNNEI. CDR3 bases: TGTGCCAGCATTACCCCCCGGGGACAGGGCCCTGAAGCTTTCTTT. Translating gives CASITPRGQGPEAFF.

This chain uses TRBV2 with TRBJ1-6, with a tentative D call TRBD1 (5 bases). The CDR3 covers 13 residues. Trimming cost V 6 bases and J 7 bases, with 10 bases left between them. Germline V lookup: CDR1 SNHLY, CDR2 FYNNEI. As DNA, the CDR3 is TGTGCCAGCAGCGGCCAGGGAAATTCACCCCTCCACTTT. As protein: CASSGQGNSPLHF.

V usage is TRBV4-3 and J usage is TRBJ1-1; D gene ambiguous. The CDR3 is made up of 14 amino acids. Trimming took 2 bases from V and 4 from J, leaving 11 bases between them. CDR1 and CDR2 from the germline V gene are LGHNA and YSLEER. The CDR3 DNA reads TGCGCCAGCAGCCAAACAGCCGGCTTCACTGAAGCTTTCTTT. As protein: CASSQTAGFTEAFF.